Here is one T cell receptor (beta chain) with its context. Its specificity is not known. This entry comes from a study of vaccination effects on CD4 cells after COVID-19. Clones were read by immunoSEQ multiplex PCR, and TCRdb kept only the in-frame ones, dropping some. The data contain about 19,000 clones, approximately 74% of them singletons. Antigen-specific CD4+ T cell clonotypes were called by their expansion after viral peptide-pool culture in ViraFEST. Isolating CD4+ T cells followed 9 to 10 days of culture. The individual was infected with SARS-CoV-2 between March and December 2020, as confirmed by PCR. This clonotype was obtained from a human donor who had a prior SARS-CoV-2 infection. Sequencing was performed on CD4+ T cells from PBMCs cultured with SARS-CoV-2 spike peptides, taken before COVID-19 vaccination.

CDR3 coding DNA: TGTGCCAGCTCACCTCGCGTGGACTACTCTGGGGCCAACGTCCTGACTTTC. This codes for CASSPRVDYSGANVLTF. The chain has TRBV18 and TRBJ2-6; D possibly corresponds to TRBD2 (6 bases). Germline assignment: CDR1 KGHSH and CDR2 LQKENI. The CDR3 contains 17 residues. Trimming pared 3 bases from V and 0 bases from J, leaving 12 bases between.